This entry features one T cell receptor (beta chain) sequence. Produced via immunoSEQ multiplex PCR; TCRdb's table is partial and in-frame only. Of 150,000 to 200,000 clones in the sample, under 95% are singletons; the top ten hold more than 1.1%. The data were taken from a study of T cell responses to AZD1222 COVID-19 vaccine. The origin of this receptor is an adult in good health. The sample was peripheral blood, taken on day 0 of AZD1222 vaccination.

Here the CDR3 DNA reads TGTGCCTGGAGTGAGGACAGCCTTCGGGCTGAAGCTTTCTTT. This translates into CAWSEDSLRAEAFF. This chain joins TRBV30 and TRBJ1-1, with D tentatively TRBD1 (6 bases). Trimming pared 1 base from V and 6 bases from J, leaving 15 bases between. CDR1 is GTSNPN and CDR2 is SVGIG in the germline V gene (reference sequence). The CDR3 runs 14 residues.